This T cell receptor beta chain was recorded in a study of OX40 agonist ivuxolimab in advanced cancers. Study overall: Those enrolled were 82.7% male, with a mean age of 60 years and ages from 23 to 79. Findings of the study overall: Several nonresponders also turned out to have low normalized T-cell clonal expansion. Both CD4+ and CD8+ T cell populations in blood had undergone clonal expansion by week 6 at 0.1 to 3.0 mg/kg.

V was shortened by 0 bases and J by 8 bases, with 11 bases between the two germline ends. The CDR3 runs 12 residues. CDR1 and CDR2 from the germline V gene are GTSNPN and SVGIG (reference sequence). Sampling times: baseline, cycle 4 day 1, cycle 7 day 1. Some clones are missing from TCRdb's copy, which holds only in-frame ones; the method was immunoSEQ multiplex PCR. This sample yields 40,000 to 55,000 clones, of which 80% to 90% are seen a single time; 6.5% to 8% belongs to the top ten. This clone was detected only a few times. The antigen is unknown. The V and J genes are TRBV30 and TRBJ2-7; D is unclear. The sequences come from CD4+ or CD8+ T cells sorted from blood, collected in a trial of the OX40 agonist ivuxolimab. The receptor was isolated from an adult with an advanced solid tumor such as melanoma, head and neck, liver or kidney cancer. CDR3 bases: TGTGCCTGGAGTGTACTGGGATATAAGCAGTACTTC. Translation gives CAWSVLGYKQYF.